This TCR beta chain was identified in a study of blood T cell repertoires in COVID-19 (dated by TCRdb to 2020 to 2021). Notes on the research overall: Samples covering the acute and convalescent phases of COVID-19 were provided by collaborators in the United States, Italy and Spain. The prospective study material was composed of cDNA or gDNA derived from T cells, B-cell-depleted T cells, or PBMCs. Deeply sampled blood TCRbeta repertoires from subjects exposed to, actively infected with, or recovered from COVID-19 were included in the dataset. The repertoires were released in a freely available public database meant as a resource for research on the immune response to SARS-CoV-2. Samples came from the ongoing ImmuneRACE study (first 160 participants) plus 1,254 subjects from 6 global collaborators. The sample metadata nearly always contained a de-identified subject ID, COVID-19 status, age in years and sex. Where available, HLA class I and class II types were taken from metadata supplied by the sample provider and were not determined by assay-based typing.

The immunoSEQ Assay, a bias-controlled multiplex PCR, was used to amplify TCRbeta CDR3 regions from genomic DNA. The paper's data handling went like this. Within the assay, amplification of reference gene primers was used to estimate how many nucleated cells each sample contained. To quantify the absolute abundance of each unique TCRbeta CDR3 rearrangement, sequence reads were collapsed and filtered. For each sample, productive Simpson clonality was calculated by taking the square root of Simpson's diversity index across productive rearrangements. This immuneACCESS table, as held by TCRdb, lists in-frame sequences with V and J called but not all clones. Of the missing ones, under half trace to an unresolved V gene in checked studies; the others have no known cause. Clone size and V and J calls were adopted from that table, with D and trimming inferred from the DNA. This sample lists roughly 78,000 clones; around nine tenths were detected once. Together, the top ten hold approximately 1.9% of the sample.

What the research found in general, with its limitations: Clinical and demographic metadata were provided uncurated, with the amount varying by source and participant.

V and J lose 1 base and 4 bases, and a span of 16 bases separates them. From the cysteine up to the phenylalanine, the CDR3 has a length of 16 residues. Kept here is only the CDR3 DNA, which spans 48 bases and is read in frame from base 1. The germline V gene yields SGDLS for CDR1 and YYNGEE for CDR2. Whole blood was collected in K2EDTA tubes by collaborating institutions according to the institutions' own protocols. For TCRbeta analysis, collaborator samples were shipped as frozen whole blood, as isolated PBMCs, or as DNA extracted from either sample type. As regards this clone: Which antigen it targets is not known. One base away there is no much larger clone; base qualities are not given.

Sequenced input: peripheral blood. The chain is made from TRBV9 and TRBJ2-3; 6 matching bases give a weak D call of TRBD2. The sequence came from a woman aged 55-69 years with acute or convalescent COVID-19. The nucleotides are TGTGCCAGCAGCGTACATGCGGAGGGGCGAGCAGATACGCAGTATTTT. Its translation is CASSVHAEGRADTQYF.